These T cell receptor beta chains were read from a single sample in a study of blood T cell repertoires in COVID-19. The table came from immunoSEQ multiplex PCR; TCRdb's copy has only in-frame clones and leaves some out. The sample consists of 180,000 or so clones, about 85% of them appearing once. Source material: PBMCs or T cells enriched from blood (not recorded which). The receptors were sampled from a man aged 35 to 55 who had recovered from COVID-19. Each CDR3 is given with its conserved first and last residue. The D gene is left open where the match is weak. Size tells how often a clone was seen (once, few, many) or the class of an expanded clone, and some rows leave it out.

V	D	size	J	CDR3	DNA
TRBV7-2	TRBD1	few	TRBJ1-1	CASSLEAGGTEAFF	TGTGCCAGCAGCTTAGAAGCAGGGGGCACTGAAGCTTTCTTT
TRBV5-6	.	.	TRBJ1-1	CASSFLGVAFF	TGTGCCAGCAGCTTCTTAGGGGTGGCTTTCTTT
TRBV30	.	.	TRBJ1-2	CAWSVAGYGYTF	TGTGCCTGGAGTGTAGCTGGCTATGGCTACACCTTC
TRBV5-6	.	.	TRBJ1-1	CASSQLGQLNTEAFF	TGTGCCAGCAGCCAACTGGGACAATTGAACACTGAAGCTTTCTTT
TRBV5-1	.	.	TRBJ2-7	CASSLDGDEQYF	TGCGCCAGCAGCTTGGACGGGGACGAGCAGTACTTC
TRBV2	.	.	TRBJ1-2	CASSEAAGPYGYTF	TGTGCCAGCAGTGAAGCAGCAGGGCCCTATGGCTACACCTTC
TRBV6-5	.	once	TRBJ2-1	CASSYFQGLYNEQFF	TGTGCCAGCAGTTACTTTCAGGGCCTTTACAATGAGCAGTTCTTC
TRBV2	.	.	TRBJ2-3	CASSEGLRQPDTQYF	TGTGCCAGCAGTGAAGGTCTCCGACAGCCAGATACGCAGTATTTT
TRBV29-1	.	few	TRBJ1-4	CSVEGGRGRDEKLFF	TGCAGCGTTGAAGGCGGCAGGGGAAGGGATGAAAAACTGTTTTTT
TRBV6-4	.	once	TRBJ2-1	CASSDGGGVGNEQFF	TGTGCCAGCAGTGACGGGGGGGGCGTTGGCAATGAGCAGTTCTTC
TRBV6-1	.	.	TRBJ1-2	CASSARQTGRDYGYTF	TGTGCCAGCAGTGCCCGTCAGACAGGTCGGGACTATGGCTACACCTTC
TRBV9	TRBD1	.	TRBJ2-2	CASSVVGGRGNTGELFF	TGTGCCAGCAGCGTAGTAGGGGGCAGGGGAAACACCGGGGAGCTGTTTTTT
TRBV19	TRBD1	once	TRBJ1-3	CASSPDRRARGNTIYF	TGTGCCAGTAGCCCGGACAGGCGGGCGCGTGGAAACACCATATATTTT
TRBV29-1	.	.	TRBJ2-3	CSVEYRAADTQYF	TGCAGCGTTGAATACAGGGCCGCAGATACGCAGTATTTT
TRBV5-5	.	once	TRBJ1-1	CASSLSAEEVAFF	TGTGCCAGCAGCTTGTCGGCGGAAGAAGTAGCTTTCTTT
TRBV10-3	.	.	TRBJ1-4	CAISETTGNEKLFF	TGTGCCATCAGTGAAACGACGGGTAATGAAAAACTGTTTTTT
TRBV9	TRBD1	.	TRBJ1-1	CASSAHRGYGTEAFF	TGTGCCAGCAGCGCCCACAGGGGATATGGCACTGAAGCTTTCTTT
TRBV5-1	TRBD2	many	TRBJ2-1	CASSSSGSHNEQFF	TGCGCCAGCAGCTCTAGCGGGAGTCACAATGAGCAGTTCTTC
TRBV20-1	.	.	TRBJ1-2	CSASPVGGTDGYTF	TGCAGTGCTAGTCCGGTGGGGGGGACGGATGGCTACACCTTC
TRBV30	.	.	TRBJ1-5	CAWSHGGAGNQPQHF	TGTGCCTGGAGCCACGGGGGGGCGGGCAATCAGCCCCAGCATTTT
TRBV11-2	TRBD1	.	TRBJ1-4	CASSLDRRTGGGEKLFF	TGTGCCAGCAGCTTAGATCGGCGGACAGGGGGGGGTGAAAAACTGTTTTTT
TRBV25-1	.	.	TRBJ2-7	CASSRPQAGSSYEQYF	TGTGCCAGCAGCCGCCCGCAGGCGGGGAGCTCCTACGAGCAGTACTTC
TRBV3-1/TRBV3-2	TRBD1	.	TRBJ1-6	CASSQWTGRNGDSPLHF	TGTGCCAGCAGCCAATGGACAGGGAGAAACGGTGATTCACCCCTCCACTTT
TRBV9	.	.	TRBJ1-2	CASSVGSGGENYGYTF	TGTGCCAGCAGCGTAGGAAGCGGGGGTGAAAACTATGGCTACACCTTC
TRBV6-1	.	once	TRBJ2-2	CASSEGRGGPHTGELFF	TGTGCCAGCAGTGAAGGACGCGGGGGCCCCCACACCGGGGAGCTGTTTTTT
TRBV4-2	TRBD1	.	TRBJ1-5	CASSQATTGDQPQHF	TGTGCCAGCAGCCAAGCCACCACAGGGGATCAGCCCCAGCATTTT
TRBV15	.	.	TRBJ2-1	CATSREAPNNEQFF	TGTGCCACCAGCAGAGAGGCCCCGAACAATGAGCAGTTCTTC
TRBV19	TRBD2	.	TRBJ2-5	CASSIAGVSGRETQYF	TGTGCCAGTAGTATAGCTGGGGTTAGCGGGAGGGAGACCCAGTACTTC
TRBV27	TRBD2	.	TRBJ2-7	CASRGLAGLYLEQYF	TGTGCCAGCAGGGGACTAGCGGGATTGTATTTGGAGCAGTACTTC
TRBV6-5	.	.	TRBJ2-7	CASSYPMTGEQYF	TGTGCCAGCAGTTACCCAATGACGGGCGAGCAGTACTTC
TRBV5-6	TRBD1	once	TRBJ2-1	CASSLRTGTNEQFF	TGTGCCAGCAGCTTAAGGACAGGGACCAATGAGCAGTTCTTC
TRBV2	.	.	TRBJ2-7	CASTFLGGYEQYF	TGTGCCAGCACCTTTCTAGGCGGCTACGAGCAGTACTTC
TRBV28	.	.	TRBJ1-5	CASSGQILPHNQPQHF	TGTGCCAGCAGTGGACAGATACTCCCCCACAATCAGCCCCAGCATTTT
TRBV9	TRBD1	.	TRBJ1-1	CASSLRQGIHTEAFF	TGTGCCAGCAGCCTCAGACAGGGGATCCACACTGAAGCTTTCTTT
TRBV3-1/TRBV3-2	.	.	TRBJ2-2	CASSQELLAGNTGELFF	TGTGCCAGCAGCCAAGAGCTTTTGGCAGGCAACACCGGGGAGCTGTTTTTT
TRBV6-6	TRBD1	once	TRBJ1-1	CASTIDRGTEAFF	TGTGCCAGCACTATTGACAGGGGAACTGAAGCTTTCTTT
TRBV28	TRBD1	.	TRBJ1-2	CASSPNRGYGYTF	TGTGCCAGCAGTCCAAACAGGGGCTATGGCTACACCTTC
TRBV10-3	.	few	TRBJ2-1	CAIRDSRNEQFF	TGTGCCATCAGGGACTCTAGAAATGAGCAGTTCTTC
TRBV19	.	.	TRBJ1-5	CARLQGPFNQPQHF	TGTGCCAGGTTGCAGGGGCCCTTCAATCAGCCCCAGCATTTT
TRBV9	TRBD1	.	TRBJ1-5	CASNTGGIGQPQHF	TGTGCCAGCAATACAGGGGGCATTGGCCAGCCCCAGCATTTT
TRBV18	.	once	TRBJ1-6	CASSTDLNSPLHF	TGTGCCAGCTCGACAGATCTTAATTCACCCCTCCACTTT
TRBV7-2	TRBD1	once	TRBJ1-2	CASSLDRGRGYGYTF	TGTGCCAGCAGCCTCGACAGGGGGCGCGGCTATGGCTACACCTTC
TRBV7-9	TRBD1	.	TRBJ1-2	CASSSPGTGGVGYTF	TGTGCCAGCAGCTCCCCCGGGACAGGGGGCGTCGGCTACACCTTC
TRBV27	TRBD2	.	TRBJ2-7	CASSPLAGDDEQYF	TGTGCCAGCAGTCCACTAGCGGGAGACGACGAGCAGTACTTC
TRBV6-6	TRBD2	.	TRBJ2-7	CASSTIAGRRNEQYF	TGTGCCAGCAGTACCATAGCGGGGAGAAGAAACGAGCAGTACTTC
TRBV4-1	.	.	TRBJ1-2	CASSQGQANYGYTF	TGCGCCAGCAGCCAAGGACAGGCCAACTATGGCTACACCTTC
TRBV19	TRBD1	.	TRBJ2-3	CASSLGQRTDTQYF	TGTGCCAGTAGCTTGGGACAGAGGACAGATACGCAGTATTTT
TRBV5-1	.	once	TRBJ1-5	CASSLSGRYYYSNQPQHF	TGCGCCAGCAGCTTGAGCGGACGGTACTATTATAGCAATCAGCCCCAGCATTTT
TRBV7-3	TRBD2	.	TRBJ2-1	CASSILAGGYNEQFF	TGTGCCAGCAGCATCCTAGCGGGGGGCTACAATGAGCAGTTCTTC
TRBV27	.	.	TRBJ2-7	CASSLFPPGLKTYEQYF	TGTGCCAGCAGTTTATTTCCACCGGGACTCAAAACCTACGAGCAGTACTTC
TRBV12-3/TRBV12-4	TRBD1	.	TRBJ1-1	CASSRTGDTEAFF	TGTGCCAGCAGCCGGACAGGGGACACTGAAGCTTTCTTT
TRBV29-1	TRBD2	.	TRBJ2-3	CSVDASGYTDTQYF	TGCAGCGTTGATGCTAGCGGATACACAGATACGCAGTATTTT
TRBV12-3/TRBV12-4	.	.	TRBJ1-1	CASSVTTEAFF	TGTGCCAGCAGTGTAACAACTGAAGCTTTCTTT
TRBV27	.	.	TRBJ2-7	CASSPRSGRTLTYEQYF	TGTGCCAGCAGTCCCCGGTCAGGGAGGACACTTACCTACGAGCAGTACTTC
TRBV28	TRBD1	few	TRBJ1-5	CASNTPTGGNQPQHF	TGTGCCAGCAACACCCCAACAGGGGGCAATCAGCCCCAGCATTTT
TRBV5-6	.	.	TRBJ2-5	CASSLSLGGETQYF	TGTGCCAGCAGCTTGAGTCTGGGGGGAGAGACCCAGTACTTC
TRBV25-1	TRBD1	.	TRBJ1-2	CASSPPGGQINYGYTF	TGTGCCAGCAGTCCCCCAGGGGGACAGATTAACTATGGCTACACCTTC
TRBV7-9	TRBD1	once	TRBJ1-5	CASSRTPGGVYSNQPQHF	TGTGCCAGCAGCCGTACCCCAGGGGGAGTTTATAGCAATCAGCCCCAGCATTTT
TRBV9	.	.	TRBJ1-1	CASSGDTEAFF	TGTGCCAGCAGCGGAGACACTGAAGCTTTCTTT
TRBV7-8	TRBD2	.	TRBJ2-7	CASLRTSGRANSYEQYF	TGTGCCAGTCTCCGGACTAGCGGGAGGGCGAATAGCTACGAGCAGTACTTC